These 8 T cell receptor beta chains share one sample of origin, sequenced in a study of STAT5B mutations in CD4+ large granular lymphocyte leukemia. This table comes from immunoSEQ multiplex PCR, and its TCRdb copy is limited to in-frame clones, with some not included. The repertoire has roughly 21,000 clones, roughly 65% of them found once; the top ten carry about 30%. The specimen sequenced was CD4+ T cells from blood buffy coats. The origin of the receptors is a human donor in good health.

This chain joins TRBV18 and TRBJ2-6; 9 nucleotides match TRBD1. CDR3 length: 19 residues. J lost 0 bases, V lost 5 bases, and 11 bases had no gene match. Germline V gene data show CDR1 as KGHSH and CDR2 as LQKENI. CDR3 in DNA: TGTGCCAGCTCATCCACGGCGGGACAGGGCCTCTCTGGGGCCAACGTCCTGACTTTC. Translating gives CASSSTAGQGLSGANVLTF.

In this sample, this clone turned up a few times. The chain has TRBV4-3 and TRBJ1-1; 10 bases are shared with TRBD1. Germline V gives CDR1 LGHNA, CDR2 YSLEER. CDR3 length equals 17 residues. The trim removed 0 bases at V and 4 bases at J, leaving 8 bases unmatched. CDR3 region: CASSQETGGWGGTEAFF. CDR3 in DNA: TGCGCCAGCAGCCAAGAGACAGGGGGCTGGGGGGGCACTGAAGCTTTCTTT.

The chain combines TRBV9 with TRBJ2-1; 11 bases map to TRBD2. Trimming cost V 0 bases and J 7 bases; bases outside gene matches: 3. Per germline, CDR1 SGDLS and CDR2 YYNGEE. The CDR3 consists of 15 residues. The CDR3 sequence: CASSVVLAGVNEQFF. In nucleotides, the CDR3 is TGTGCCAGCAGCGTAGTACTAGCGGGAGTGAATGAGCAGTTCTTC.

V is TRBV18 and J is TRBJ1-5, with D hard to call. The CDR3 runs to 14 residues. The germline CDR1 and CDR2 sequences are KGHSH and LQKENI. The ends were cut back, 2 bases at V and 1 base at J, with 6 bases in the middle. The CDR3 region is CASSPTVSNQPQHF. CDR3 coding DNA: TGTGCCAGCTCACCAACAGTAAGCAATCAGCCCCAGCATTTT.

This clone appeared once. The rearrangement links TRBV2 to TRBJ1-1; D remains unclear. CDR3 length equals 12 residues. CDR1 is SNHLY and CDR2 is FYNNEI in the germline V gene. The CDR3 coding sequence is TGTGCGACTGGGAAGATAGGTACTGAAGCTTTCTTT. Its protein is CATGKIGTEAFF.

The chain employs TRBV29-1 and TRBJ2-4; perhaps TRBD1 as D (5 bases). Germline lookup yields CDR1 SQVTM and CDR2 ANQGSEA. V lost 5 bases to trimming and J lost 0 bases, with 17 bases between them. The CDR3 runs 16 residues. As DNA, the CDR3 is TGCAGCGTTTTACCCCGCAGGGCCCTAGCCAAAAACATTCAGTACTTC. Protein product: CSVLPRRALAKNIQYF.

The V gene is TRBV10-2, the J gene TRBJ2-7; possibly TRBD1 for D (5 bases). The CDR3 runs 12 residues. CDR1 is WSHSY and CDR2 is SAAADI in the germline V gene. Trimming cost V 8 bases and J 2 bases, with 10 bases left between them. In nucleotides, the CDR3 is TGCGCCAGCGGAACAGGAACCTACGAGCAGTACTTC. The encoded protein is CASGTGTYEQYF.

V gene TRBV10-3 combines with J gene TRBJ2-7; no clear D gene. This CDR3 contains 11 residues. V shed 4 bases and J shed 5 bases, with 6 bases lying between them. Germline assignment: CDR1 ENHRY and CDR2 SYGVKD. The CDR3 nucleotides read TGTGCCATCAGTGGGGGTAACGAGCAGTACTTC. This gives the protein CAISGGNEQYF.